Listed here is a single T cell receptor beta chain. RNA amounts of about 0.5 to 1 ug underwent reverse transcription with random hexamers. Multiplex immunoSEQ PCR targeted 54 Vbeta and 13 Jbeta TCR beta segments. MiXCR was run by TCRdb on the immunoSEQ multiplex PCR reads, yielding one entry per CDR3 protein. The sample consists of about 150,000 distinct CDR3 sequences, roughly 94% of them appearing once. This entry is derived from a study of CD8 T cells in Susac syndrome. It was negative isolation that provided the CD8+ and CD4+ T cells, whereas TEMRA cells were enriched by FACS. The TCR comes from a human donor in good health. The sample comprised CD4+ T cells from PBMCs.

CDR3 nucleotides: TGCAGTGCCCCCCGGGGGCCTACCGACTATGGCTACACCTTC. Translation: CSAPRGPTDYGYTF. The V and J genes are TRBV20-1 and TRBJ1-2; maybe TRBD1 (6 bases). CDR1 and CDR2 (germline): DFQATT, SNEGSKA (reference sequence). The germline V and J ends were trimmed by 6 bases and 3 bases, with 17 bases remaining between them. The CDR3 is 14 amino acids.